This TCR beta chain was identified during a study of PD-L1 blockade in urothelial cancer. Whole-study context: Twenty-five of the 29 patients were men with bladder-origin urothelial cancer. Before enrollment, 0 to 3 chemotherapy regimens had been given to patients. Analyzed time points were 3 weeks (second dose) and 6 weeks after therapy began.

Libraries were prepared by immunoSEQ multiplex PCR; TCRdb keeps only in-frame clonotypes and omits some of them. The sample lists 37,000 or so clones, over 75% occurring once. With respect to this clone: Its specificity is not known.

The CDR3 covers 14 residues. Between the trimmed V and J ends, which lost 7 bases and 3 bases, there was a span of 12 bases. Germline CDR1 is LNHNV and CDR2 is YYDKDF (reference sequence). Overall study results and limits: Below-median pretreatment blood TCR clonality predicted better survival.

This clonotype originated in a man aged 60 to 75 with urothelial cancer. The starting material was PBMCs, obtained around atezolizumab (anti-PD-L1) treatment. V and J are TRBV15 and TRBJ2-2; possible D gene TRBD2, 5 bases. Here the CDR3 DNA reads TGTGCCACCAATTCCGGGGATGACACCGGGGAGCTGTTTTTT. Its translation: CATNSGDDTGELFF.